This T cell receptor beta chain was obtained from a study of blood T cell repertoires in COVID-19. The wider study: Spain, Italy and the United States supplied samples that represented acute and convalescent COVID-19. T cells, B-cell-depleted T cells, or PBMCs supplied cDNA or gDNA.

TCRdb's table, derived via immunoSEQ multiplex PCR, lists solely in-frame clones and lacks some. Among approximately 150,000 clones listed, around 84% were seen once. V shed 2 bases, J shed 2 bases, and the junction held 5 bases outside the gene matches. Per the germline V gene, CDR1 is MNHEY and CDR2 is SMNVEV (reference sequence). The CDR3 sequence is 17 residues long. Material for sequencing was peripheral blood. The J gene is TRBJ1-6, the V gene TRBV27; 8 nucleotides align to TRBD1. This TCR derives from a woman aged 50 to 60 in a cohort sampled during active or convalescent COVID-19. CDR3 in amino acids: CASSLDRGSTYNSPLHF. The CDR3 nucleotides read TGTGCCAGCAGTTTAGACAGGGGAAGCACCTATAATTCACCCCTCCACTTT.